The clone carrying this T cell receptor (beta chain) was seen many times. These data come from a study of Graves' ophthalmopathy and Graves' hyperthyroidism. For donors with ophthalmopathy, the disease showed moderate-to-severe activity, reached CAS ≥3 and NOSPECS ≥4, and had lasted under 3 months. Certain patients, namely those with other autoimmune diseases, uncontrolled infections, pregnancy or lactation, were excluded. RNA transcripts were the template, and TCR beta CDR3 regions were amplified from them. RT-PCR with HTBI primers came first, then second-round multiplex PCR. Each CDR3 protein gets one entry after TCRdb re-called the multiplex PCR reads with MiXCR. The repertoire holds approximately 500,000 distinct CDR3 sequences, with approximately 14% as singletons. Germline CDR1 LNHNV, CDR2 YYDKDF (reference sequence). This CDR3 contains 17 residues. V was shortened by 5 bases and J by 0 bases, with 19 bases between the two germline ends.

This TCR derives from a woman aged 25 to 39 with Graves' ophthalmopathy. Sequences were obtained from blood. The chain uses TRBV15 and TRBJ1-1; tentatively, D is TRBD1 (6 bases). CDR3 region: CATSPEGGEVMNTEAFF. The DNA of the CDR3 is TGTGCCACCAGCCCTGAAGGGGGGGAAGTCATGAACACTGAAGCTTTCTTT.